This paragraph covers one T cell receptor beta chain sequence. Its antigen is not identified. CDR3 length equals 15 residues. Trimming took 0 bases from V and 5 from J, leaving 14 bases between them. Germline V gene sequence: CDR1 LGHNT, CDR2 FRNRAP. The entry originates in a study of cytomegalovirus exposure and HLA in healthy donors. General study points: Across donors, presence/absence analyses took sequencing depth to be roughly uniform. Later on, an analysis showed TCR association rates differing by HLA locus, with DRB1 the most and HLA-C the fewest.

Amplification used 60 Vbeta primers and 13 Jbeta primers. TCRdb's copy holds only in-frame clones and misses some; the assay was immunoSEQ multiplex PCR. The sample includes 100,000 to 150,000 clones, about 80% seen only once; the top ten take around 4.1%. This clonotype originated in a woman between 35 and 50 years old in good health and CMV-seronegative. V gene TRBV12-5 combines with J gene TRBJ2-7; weak D call: TRBD1 (6 bases). Material for sequencing was PBMCs. The CDR3, as DNA: TGTGCTAGTGGTTTGGTAACGTGGGGGCAGAACGAGCAGTACTTC. Protein product: CASGLVTWGQNEQYF.